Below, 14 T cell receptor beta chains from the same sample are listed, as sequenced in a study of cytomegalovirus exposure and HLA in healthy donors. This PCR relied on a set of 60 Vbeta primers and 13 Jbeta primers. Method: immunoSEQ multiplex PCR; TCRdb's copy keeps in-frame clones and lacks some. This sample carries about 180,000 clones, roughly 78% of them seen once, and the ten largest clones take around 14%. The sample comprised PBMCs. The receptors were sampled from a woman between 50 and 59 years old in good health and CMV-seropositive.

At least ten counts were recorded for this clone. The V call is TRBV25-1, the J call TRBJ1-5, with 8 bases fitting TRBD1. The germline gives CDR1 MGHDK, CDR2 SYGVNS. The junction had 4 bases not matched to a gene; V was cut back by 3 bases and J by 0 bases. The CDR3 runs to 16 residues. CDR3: CASSDSGQVSNQPQHF. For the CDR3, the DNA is TGTGCCAGCAGTGACTCGGGACAGGTTAGCAATCAGCCCCAGCATTTT.

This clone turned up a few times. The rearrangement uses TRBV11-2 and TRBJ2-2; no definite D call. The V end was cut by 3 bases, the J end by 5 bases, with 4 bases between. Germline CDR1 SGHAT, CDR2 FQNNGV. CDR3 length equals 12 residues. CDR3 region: CASSFSTGELFF. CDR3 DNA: TGTGCCAGCAGCTTTAGTACCGGGGAGCTGTTTTTT.

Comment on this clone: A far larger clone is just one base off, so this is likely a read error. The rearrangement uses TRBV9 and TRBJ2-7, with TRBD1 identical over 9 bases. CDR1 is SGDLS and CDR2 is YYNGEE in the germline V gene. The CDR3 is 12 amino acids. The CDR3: CASSTRTGEKFF. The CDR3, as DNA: TGCGCCAGCAGCACACGGACAGGGGAGAAGTTCTTC.

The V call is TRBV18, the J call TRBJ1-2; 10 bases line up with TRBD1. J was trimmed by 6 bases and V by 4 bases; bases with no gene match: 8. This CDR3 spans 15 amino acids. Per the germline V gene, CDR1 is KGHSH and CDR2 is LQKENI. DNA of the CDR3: TGTGCCAGCTCACGCCGGGACAGGGGAGGAGATGGCTACACCTTC. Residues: CASSRRDRGGDGYTF.

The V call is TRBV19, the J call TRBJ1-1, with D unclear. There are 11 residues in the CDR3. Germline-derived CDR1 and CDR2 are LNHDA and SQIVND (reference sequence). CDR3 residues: CAIRFGVEAFF. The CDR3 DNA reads TGTGCTATACGATTTGGAGTTGAAGCTTTCTTT.

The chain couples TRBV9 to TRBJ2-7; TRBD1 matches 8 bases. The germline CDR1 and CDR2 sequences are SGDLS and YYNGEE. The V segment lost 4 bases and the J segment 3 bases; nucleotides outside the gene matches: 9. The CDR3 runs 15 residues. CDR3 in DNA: TGTGCCAGCAGCCCTTGGGGGACAGGAGACTACGAGCAGTACTTC. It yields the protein CASSPWGTGDYEQYF. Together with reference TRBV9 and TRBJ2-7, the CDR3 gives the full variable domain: DSGVTQTPKHLITATGQRVTLRCSPRSGDLSVYWYQQSLDQGLQFLIQYYNGEERAKGNILERFSAQQFPDLHSELNLSSLELGDSALYFCASSPWGTGDYEQYFGPGTRLTVT.

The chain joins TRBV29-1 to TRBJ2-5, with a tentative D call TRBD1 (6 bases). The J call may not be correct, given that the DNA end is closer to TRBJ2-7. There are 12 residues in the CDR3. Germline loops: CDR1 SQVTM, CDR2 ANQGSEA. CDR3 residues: CSVRDNSYEQYF. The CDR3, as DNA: TGCAGCGTCAGGGACAACTCCTACGAGCAGTACTTC.

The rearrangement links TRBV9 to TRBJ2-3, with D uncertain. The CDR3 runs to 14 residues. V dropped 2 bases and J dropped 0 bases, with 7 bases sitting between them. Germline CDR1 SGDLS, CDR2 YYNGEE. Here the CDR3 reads CASSVSFSTDTQYF. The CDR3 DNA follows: TGTGCCAGCAGCGTGAGTTTCAGCACAGATACGCAGTATTTT.

CDR3 protein: CASSLGQGSYNEQFF. In DNA, the CDR3 is TGTGCCAGCAGCTTGGGACAGGGCTCCTACAATGAGCAGTTCTTC. V gene TRBV5-6 combines with J gene TRBJ2-1, with 7 bases matching TRBD1. This CDR3 contains 15 residues. The V segment lost 0 bases and the J segment 0 bases; nucleotides outside the gene matches: 0. Germline V gene sequence: CDR1 SGHDT, CDR2 YYEEEE. The full variable domain, completed using reference TRBV5-6 and TRBJ2-1, is DAGVTQSPTHLIKTRGQQVTLRCSPKSGHDTVSWYQQALGQGPQFIFQYYEEEERQRGNFPDRFSGHQFPNYSSELNVNALLLGDSALYLCASSLGQGSYNEQFFGPGTRLTVL.

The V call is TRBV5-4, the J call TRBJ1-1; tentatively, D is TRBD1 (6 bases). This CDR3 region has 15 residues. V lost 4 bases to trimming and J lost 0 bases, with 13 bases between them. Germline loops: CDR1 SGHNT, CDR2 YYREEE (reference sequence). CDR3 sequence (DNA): TGTGCCAGCAGCCAAAGGACAGACATGAACACTGAAGCTTTCTTT. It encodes CASSQRTDMNTEAFF.

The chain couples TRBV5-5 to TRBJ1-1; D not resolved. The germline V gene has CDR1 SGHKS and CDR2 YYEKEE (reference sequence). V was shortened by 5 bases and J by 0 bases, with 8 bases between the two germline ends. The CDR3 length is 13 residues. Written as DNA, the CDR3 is TGTGCCAGCAGTTCCGGGGTGAACACTGAAGCTTTCTTT. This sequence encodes CASSSGVNTEAFF.

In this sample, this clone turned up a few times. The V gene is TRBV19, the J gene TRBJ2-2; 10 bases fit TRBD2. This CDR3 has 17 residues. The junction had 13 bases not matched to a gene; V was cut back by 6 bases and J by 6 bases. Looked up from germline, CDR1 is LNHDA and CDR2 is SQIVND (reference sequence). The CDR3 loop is CASSMLAGAGDPGELFF. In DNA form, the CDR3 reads TGTGCCAGTAGCATGCTAGCGGGGGCCGGAGACCCCGGGGAGCTGTTTTTT.

The CDR3 sequence: CASRLAQGYEQYF. The CDR3 DNA reads as TGTGCCAGCAGGCTAGCACAGGGCTACGAGCAGTACTTC. The rearrangement uses TRBV6-1 and TRBJ2-7; tentative D call: TRBD1 (6 bases). The CDR3 sequence is 13 residues long. V lost 6 bases to trimming and J lost 3 bases, with 12 bases between them. The germline gives CDR1 MNHNS, CDR2 SASEGT.

CDR3 coding DNA: TGTGCCAGCAGCGGCCAAGGGGGGGGCACAGGAGAGACCCAGTACTTC. Amino acids: CASSGQGGGTGETQYF. The chain recombines TRBV21-1 with TRBJ2-5; the table's D call of TRBD2 was not tested on the DNA. TRBV21-1 is recorded as a pseudogene. This CDR3 has 16 amino acids.